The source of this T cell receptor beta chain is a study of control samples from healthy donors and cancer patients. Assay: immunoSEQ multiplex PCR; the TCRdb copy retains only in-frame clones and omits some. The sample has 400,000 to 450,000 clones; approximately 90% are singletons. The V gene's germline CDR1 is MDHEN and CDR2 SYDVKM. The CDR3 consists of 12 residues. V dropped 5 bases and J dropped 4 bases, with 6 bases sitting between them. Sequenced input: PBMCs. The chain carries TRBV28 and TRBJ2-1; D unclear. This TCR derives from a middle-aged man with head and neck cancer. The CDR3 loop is CASSLGYNEQFF. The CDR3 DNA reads TGTGCCAGCAGTCTAGGATACAATGAGCAGTTCTTC.